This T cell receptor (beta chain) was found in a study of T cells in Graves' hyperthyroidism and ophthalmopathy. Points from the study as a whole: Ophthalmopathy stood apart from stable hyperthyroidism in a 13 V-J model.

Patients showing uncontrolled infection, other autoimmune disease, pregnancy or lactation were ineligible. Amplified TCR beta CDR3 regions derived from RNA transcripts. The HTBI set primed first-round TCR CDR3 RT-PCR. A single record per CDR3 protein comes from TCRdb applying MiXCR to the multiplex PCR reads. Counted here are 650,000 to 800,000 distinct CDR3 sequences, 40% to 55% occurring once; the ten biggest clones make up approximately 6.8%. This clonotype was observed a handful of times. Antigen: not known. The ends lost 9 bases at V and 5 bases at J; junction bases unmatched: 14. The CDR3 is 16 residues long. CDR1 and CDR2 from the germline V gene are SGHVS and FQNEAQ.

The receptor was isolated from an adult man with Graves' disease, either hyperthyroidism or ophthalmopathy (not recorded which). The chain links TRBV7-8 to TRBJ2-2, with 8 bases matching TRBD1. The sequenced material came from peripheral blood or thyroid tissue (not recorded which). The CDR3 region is CASFPAGGVSTGELFF. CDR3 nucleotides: TGTGCCAGTTTTCCGGCAGGGGGCGTCAGTACCGGGGAGCTGTTTTTT.